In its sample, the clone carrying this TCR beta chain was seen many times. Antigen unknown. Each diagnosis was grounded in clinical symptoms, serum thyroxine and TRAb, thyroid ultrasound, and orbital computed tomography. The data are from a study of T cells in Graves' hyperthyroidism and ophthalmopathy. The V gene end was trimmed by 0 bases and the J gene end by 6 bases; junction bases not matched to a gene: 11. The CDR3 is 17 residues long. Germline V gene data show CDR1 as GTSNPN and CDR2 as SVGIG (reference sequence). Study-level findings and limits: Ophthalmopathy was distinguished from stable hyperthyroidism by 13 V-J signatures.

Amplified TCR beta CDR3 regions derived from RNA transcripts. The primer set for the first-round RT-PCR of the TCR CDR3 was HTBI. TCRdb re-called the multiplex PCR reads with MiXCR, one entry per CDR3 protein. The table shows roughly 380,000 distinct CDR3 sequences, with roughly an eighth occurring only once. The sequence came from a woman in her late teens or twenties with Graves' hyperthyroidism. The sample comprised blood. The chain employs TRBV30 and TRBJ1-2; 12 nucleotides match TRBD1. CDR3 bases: TGTGCCTGGAGTGTATGTGAGGGGACAGGGGGCGCGGATGGCTACACCTTC. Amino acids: CAWSVCEGTGGADGYTF. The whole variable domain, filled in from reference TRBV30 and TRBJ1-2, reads SQTIHQWPATLVQPVGSPLSLECTVEGTSNPNLYWYRQAAGRGLQLLFYSVGIGQISSEVPQNLSASRPQDRQFILSSKKLLLSDSGFYLCAWSVCEGTGGADGYTFGSGTRLTVV.